This TCR beta chain originates from a study of shared clonotypes between healthy human individuals. Repertoires were generated with immunoSEQ multiplex PCR, while TCRdb's copy carries only in-frame clones and drops some. The sample gives under 2,000,000 clones, about 95% of which show up once; more than 0.95% is in the top ten. CDR3 length equals 12 residues. The germline V gene has CDR1 PRHDT and CDR2 FYEKMQ (reference sequence). Trimming shortened V by 5 bases and J by 8 bases, and 12 bases separated the two germline ends. This clone appeared a few times. Naive CD8 cells lacked CD45RO, underwent positive selection for CCR7 and left out terminally differentiated effector memory CD45RA+ cells.

The source of this sequence is a man younger than 35 in good health. Sequencing input: naive CD8+ T cells sorted from blood. The J gene is TRBJ1-1, the V gene TRBV13; the D is unclear. The CDR3 sequence is CASSRRTGEAFF. In DNA, the CDR3 is TGTGCCAGCAGCCGTCGGACGGGCGAAGCTTTCTTT.